This TCR beta chain appears in the sequencing data of a study of T cells in Graves' hyperthyroidism and ophthalmopathy. Template material for amplifying TCR beta CDR3 regions consisted of RNA transcripts. During a first-round RT-PCR of the TCR CDR3, the HTBI primer set was used. TCRdb passed the multiplex PCR reads through MiXCR, listing each CDR3 protein once. The sample shows roughly 350,000 distinct CDR3 sequences, approximately 14% of them seen only once. The CDR3 covers 13 residues. Deletions cut 0 bases from V and 4 bases from J, with 10 bases between. Germline values: CDR1 DFQATT, CDR2 SNEGSKA (reference sequence). This clonotype was seen many times.

The receptor was isolated from a woman aged 25 to 45 with Graves' hyperthyroidism. Sequencing was performed on blood. The chain links TRBV20-1 to TRBJ2-7, with D possibly called TRBD1 or TRBD2 (5 bases each). The DNA of the CDR3 is TGCAGTGCTAGAGAAGGGGACCCGTACGAGCAGTACTTC. Residues: CSAREGDPYEQYF.